This TCR beta chain was obtained from a study of cytomegalovirus exposure and HLA in healthy donors. Study-wide results and limits: Earlier analysis found most TCR beta V segments productive about 87% or about 30% of the time. Later analysis suggested links between common viral pathogens and several top significant clusters. With high specificity and sensitivity, the classifier reportedly diagnosed cytomegalovirus status.

On this clone: Its target is unknown.

Trimming shortened V by 4 bases and J by 6 bases, and 19 bases separated the two germline ends. Germline loops: CDR1 MNHEY, CDR2 SVGAGI. The length of the CDR3 is 16 residues. Vbeta (60) and Jbeta (13) primers were used in the PCR. Method: immunoSEQ multiplex PCR; TCRdb's copy keeps in-frame clones and lacks some. This sample has about 130,000 clones; around 72% occur once, and the top ten carry 4.2%. The rearrangement joins TRBV6-5 to TRBJ1-5, with D possibly being TRBD1 (5 bases). The sequence derives from a man in his forties or fifties in good health and CMV-seropositive. Specimen: PBMCs. The CDR3 sequence is CASSSTRQGFGQPQHF. The CDR3 DNA is TGTGCCAGCAGTTCCACTCGTCAGGGTTTCGGTCAGCCCCAGCATTTT.